This T cell receptor (beta chain) originates from a study of blood T cell repertoires in COVID-19. The overall study: Material from acute and convalescent COVID-19 was sourced from the United States, Italy and Spain.

CDR1 and CDR2 (germline): LNHDA, SQIVND (reference sequence). Trimming took 7 bases from V and 14 from J; bases not matched to a gene: 9. The length of the CDR3 is 13 residues. No more than 2 weeks before study entry, exposed participants had met a case of COVID-19. Original analysis: Scientists estimated how many nucleated cells there were by amplifying reference gene primers. This table comes from immunoSEQ multiplex PCR, and its TCRdb copy is limited to in-frame clones, with some not included. That table furnishes V, J and clone size, whereas the DNA furnished D and trimming. Of hundreds of thousands of clones in the sample, about 90% were seen once.

The clonotype was recovered from a man aged 50 or older who had been exposed to COVID-19. The sample comprised PBMCs or T cells enriched from blood (not recorded which). The genes are TRBV19 and TRBJ2-6, with 9 positions matching TRBD1. CDR3 loop: CASTFGTGIFLTF. Here the CDR3 DNA reads TGTGCCAGTACCTTCGGGACAGGGATCTTCCTGACTTTC.